This note documents a single T cell receptor (beta chain) sequence. Its target is unknown. A second PCR of about 6 to 12 cycles used a sample-barcoded 5' primer and a J-beta primer mix. Each cDNA molecule was tagged by a template-switch adaptor that had 12 random nucleotides. Via MiXCR, TCRdb re-called the 5' RACE reads, giving one row per CDR3 protein. The data show roughly 1.5 million distinct CDR3 sequences, approximately 42% seen once. These data originate in a study of blood T cells in healthy people across ages. Study findings and constraints: Unsorted PBMC input precluded a conclusive naive versus antigen-experienced comparison.

Trimming took 5 bases from V and 4 from J, leaving 8 bases between them. Germline V CDR1 and CDR2: SGHTA, FQGNSA. The CDR3 runs to 13 residues. Sequencing was carried out using blood. This sequence originates from a woman aged 18-29 years in good health. The V call is TRBV7-2, the J call TRBJ1-4; D is uncertain. This CDR3 reads CASSMGFNEKLFF. Here the CDR3 DNA reads TGTGCCAGCAGCATGGGGTTTAATGAAAAACTGTTTTTT.